This T cell receptor beta chain was sequenced in a study of cytomegalovirus exposure and HLA in healthy donors. The donors (healthy individuals) were bone marrow donors. General study results and limits: Data from an earlier analysis indicated that most TCR beta V segments were productive either about 87% or about 30% of the time. Fewer N-insertions (relative to the approximately 700-donor mean) were reportedly seen in an Asian-associated ancestry cluster in a later analysis. Accurate prediction of most subjects' HLA-A and HLA-B alleles from TCR beta sequences was reported.

The CDR3 contains 15 residues. Per the germline V gene, CDR1 is SGDLS and CDR2 is YYNGEE. V was clipped by 3 bases and J by 4 bases; unmatched bases: 8. With regard to this clone: Its target is not known.

It was with 60 Vbeta and 13 Jbeta primers that the PCR ran. Generated by immunoSEQ multiplex PCR, the TCRdb table keeps only in-frame clones and is missing some. The sample holds roughly 130,000 clones, about 79% seen once. The TCR sequence derives from a man in his fifties or sixties in good health and CMV-seronegative. V is TRBV9 and J is TRBJ2-3, with TRBD2 matching 7 bases. Sequencing was performed on PBMCs. The CDR3 sequence is CASSAWGGYPDTQYF. CDR3 bases: TGTGCCAGCAGCGCCTGGGGGGGGTACCCAGATACGCAGTATTTT. Full variable domain (rest looked up from reference TRBV9 and TRBJ2-3): DSGVTQTPKHLITATGQRVTLRCSPRSGDLSVYWYQQSLDQGLQFLIQYYNGEERAKGNILERFSAQQFPDLHSELNLSSLELGDSALYFCASSAWGGYPDTQYFGPGTRLTVL.